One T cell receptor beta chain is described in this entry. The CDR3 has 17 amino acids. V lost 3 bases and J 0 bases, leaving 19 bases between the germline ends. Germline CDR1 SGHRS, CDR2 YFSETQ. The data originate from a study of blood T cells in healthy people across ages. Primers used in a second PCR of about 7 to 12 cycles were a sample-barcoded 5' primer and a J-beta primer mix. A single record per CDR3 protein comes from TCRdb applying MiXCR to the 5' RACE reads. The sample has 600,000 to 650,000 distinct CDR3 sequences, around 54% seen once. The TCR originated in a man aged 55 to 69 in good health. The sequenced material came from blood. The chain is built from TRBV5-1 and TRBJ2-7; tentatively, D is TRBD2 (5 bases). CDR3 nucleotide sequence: TGCGCCAGCAGCTCTCCTCCGGGAATAGATTACTCCTACGAGCAGTACTTC. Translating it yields CASSSPPGIDYSYEQYF.